Below, 24 T cell receptor beta chains from the same sample are listed, as sequenced in a study of response to subunit inactivated influenza vaccine. Via MiXCR, TCRdb re-called the RT-PCR reads, giving one row per CDR3 protein. The sample records 450,000 to 500,000 distinct CDR3 sequences, 9.5% to 13% being singletons. Specimen: PBMCs from blood, collected about 40 days after vaccination. The receptors here all came from a man aged 45-65 years who received an inactivated influenza vaccine.

This clonotype came up many times. V usage is TRBV29-1 and J usage is TRBJ2-1; D assignment may be TRBD1 or TRBD2 (5 bases each). With 6 bases removed from V and 3 bases from J, the gap between germline ends came to 15 bases. In germline, CDR1 is SQVTM, CDR2 ANQGSEA. This CDR3 region has 14 residues. The CDR3 here is CSVGTGPLYNEQFF. DNA for the CDR3: TGCAGCGTGGGAACGGGGCCCCTCTACAATGAGCAGTTCTTC.

The V gene is TRBV24-1, the J gene TRBJ1-2; unclear D gene. Germline V gives CDR1 KGHDR, CDR2 SFDVKD. CDR3 length equals 14 residues. Trimming left V 4 bases short and J 7 bases short, with 15 bases between. The CDR3 loop reads CATSDHEVSVGYTF. The CDR3 nucleotides read TGTGCCACCAGTGACCATGAGGTATCAGTTGGCTACACCTTC.

This clonotype was counted many times. This chain joins TRBV12-3 or TRBV12-4 and TRBJ1-1; D remains unclear. V lost 3 bases and J 6 bases, leaving 8 bases between the germline ends. This CDR3 is 12 amino acids long. CDR3 protein: CASSLGVSEAFF. The CDR3 DNA sequence: TGTGCCAGCAGTTTGGGCGTCTCTGAAGCTTTCTTT.

The chain carries TRBV20-1 and TRBJ2-3; TRBD2 agrees at 10 bases. This CDR3 is 16 amino acids long. Germline V gene sequence: CDR1 DFQATT, CDR2 SNEGSKA (reference sequence). Trimming removed 1 base from V and 2 bases from J; junction bases left unmatched: 6. CDR3 DNA sequence: TGCAGTGCTAGAGTCCCTAGCGGGGGCCCCACAGATACGCAGTATTTT. This gives the protein CSARVPSGGPTDTQYF.

The V call is TRBV5-1, the J call TRBJ2-1, with 12 bases identical to TRBD2. The CDR3 contains 15 residues. The trim removed 3 bases at V and 9 bases at J, leaving 7 bases unmatched. The germline gives CDR1 SGHRS, CDR2 YFSETQ. The CDR3: CASSWDRLAGAEQFF. The CDR3 coding sequence is TGCGCCAGCAGCTGGGACCGACTAGCGGGAGCTGAGCAGTTCTTC.

This clonotype appeared many times. This chain links TRBV28 with TRBJ2-1, with D hard to call. Germline CDR1 reads MDHEN; CDR2 reads SYDVKM. Trimming cost V 2 bases and J 7 bases, with 9 bases left between them. CDR3 length equals 13 residues. CDR3 in DNA: TGTGCCAGCAGTTTACTCTCGGAGAATGAGCAGTTCTTC. Its protein is CASSLLSENEQFF.

This chain uses TRBV7-8 with TRBJ2-1; TRBD2 aligns across 11 bases. The CDR3 covers 16 residues. The germline gives CDR1 SGHVS, CDR2 FQNEAQ. V lost 5 bases and J lost 8; bases outside the gene matches: 11. The CDR3 loop reads CASSPTRLAGSYEQFF. Here the CDR3 DNA reads TGTGCCAGCAGCCCGACCCGACTAGCGGGGTCGTATGAGCAGTTCTTC.

This clonotype was seen many times. The genes are TRBV3-1 and TRBJ1-1, with a weak D call TRBD1 (5 bases). The V end lost 1 base, the J end lost 10 bases, and 10 bases lay between the germline ends. Germline CDR1 and CDR2: LGHDT and YNNKEL (reference sequence). This CDR3 region has 12 residues. CDR3 nucleotides: TGTGCCAGCAGCCAAGGGGGACGAGGAGCTTTCTTT. The encoded protein is CASSQGGRGAFF.

This clonotype was seen only a few times. The chain combines TRBV3-1 with TRBJ1-1; D gene ambiguous. The V gene lost 1 base and the J gene lost 4 bases, with 16 bases spanning the gap. The CDR3 has 16 residues. The germline V gene encodes CDR1 LGHDT and CDR2 YNNKEL (reference sequence). For the CDR3, the DNA is TGTGCCAGCAGCCAAGCGAGGCCCACCGTCAGCACTGAAGCTTTCTTT. Translation gives CASSQARPTVSTEAFF.

This clonotype was seen at least ten times. V gene TRBV7-2 combines with J gene TRBJ1-4; TRBD1 matches 9 bases. Germline loops: CDR1 SGHTA, CDR2 FQGNSA. The CDR3 contains 15 residues. V gave up 5 bases and J gave up 4 bases; unmatched junction bases: 5. The CDR3 here is CASSTRTGVNEKLFF. The CDR3, as DNA: TGTGCCAGCAGCACACGGACAGGGGTTAATGAAAAACTGTTTTTT. The full variable domain, in which reference TRBV7-2 and TRBJ1-4 provide the parts outside the CDR3, is GAGVSQSPSNKVTEKGKDVELRCDPISGHTALYWYRQSLGQGLEFLIYFQGNSAPDKSGLPSDRFSAERTGGSVSTLTIQRTQQEDSAVYLCASSTRTGVNEKLFFGSGTQLSVL.

This clonotype occurred many times. The chain employs TRBV6-1 and TRBJ2-2; TRBD2 agrees at 11 bases. CDR3 size: 15 residues. Trimming removed 6 bases from V and 4 bases from J; junction bases left unmatched: 4. From germline, CDR1 is MNHNS and CDR2 SASEGT. The CDR3 spells CASSPTSGSTGELFF. CDR3 nucleotide sequence: TGTGCCAGCAGCCCTACTAGCGGGAGCACCGGGGAGCTGTTTTTT.

This clonotype has more than one count but fewer than ten. The rearrangement links TRBV4-2 to TRBJ1-5, with TRBD1 as a possible D gene (5 bases). Germline CDR1 reads LGHNA; CDR2 reads YNFKEQ. This CDR3 comprises 15 residues. V lost 4 bases to trimming and J lost 1 base, with 11 bases between them. CDR3 sequence: CASSPRDASNQPQHF. The CDR3 region has the DNA TGTGCCAGCAGCCCACGGGACGCAAGCAATCAGCCCCAGCATTTT.

This clonotype was detected only a few times. V is TRBV20-1 and J is TRBJ2-3, with 7 positions matching TRBD2. Germline CDR1 reads DFQATT; CDR2 reads SNEGSKA (reference sequence). The CDR3 sequence is 14 residues long. J was trimmed by 9 bases and V by 6 bases; bases with no gene match: 15. In DNA form, the CDR3 reads TGCAGTGCAGGTGGGGGGAGGGCCTATGGAACGCAGTATTTT. Its translation: CSAGGGRAYGTQYF.

This clonotype appeared many times. Sequence at one end of the junction differs from germline and may be a read error. V and J are TRBV12-3 or TRBV12-4 and TRBJ2-1; TRBD2 matches 9 bases. The CDR3 is made up of 15 amino acids. CDR3 residues: CASSLGLAGNNEQFF. CDR3 nucleotide sequence: TGTGCCAGCAGCTTAGGGCTAGCGGGGAACAATGAGCAGTTCTTC.

This clonotype was detected only a few times. The chain recombines TRBV12-3 or TRBV12-4 with TRBJ1-2; D remains ambiguous. The V end lost 5 bases, the J end lost 4 bases, and 8 bases lay between the germline ends. The CDR3 runs 12 residues. The CDR3 is CASSPGIYGYTF. The CDR3 DNA reads TGTGCCAGCAGTCCCGGGATCTATGGCTACACCTTC.

In this sample, this clonotype turned up many times. The J gene is TRBJ1-1, the V gene TRBV10-3; a weak D match, TRBD1 (5 bases). Germline assignment: CDR1 ENHRY and CDR2 SYGVKD. V lost 2 bases and J 0 bases, leaving 7 bases between the germline ends. The CDR3 is 14 residues long. The CDR3 DNA reads TGTGCCATCAGTGAGGGACACCTGAACACTGAAGCTTTCTTT. This gives the protein CAISEGHLNTEAFF.

This clonotype occurred a few times. This sequence joins TRBV12-3 or TRBV12-4 and TRBJ2-3; D remains ambiguous. The ends were cut back, 6 bases at V and 3 bases at J, with 19 bases in the middle. CDR3 length equals 16 residues. The CDR3, as DNA: TGTGCCAGCAGCAACCCTTTAGGAGTTGGGACAGATACGCAGTATTTT. This encodes CASSNPLGVGTDTQYF.

The chain joins TRBV20-1 to TRBJ2-7; TRBD2 matches 9 bases. J gave up 4 bases and V 5 bases, and 12 bases lay outside the gene matches. CDR1 is DFQATT and CDR2 is SNEGSKA in the germline V gene (reference sequence). This CDR3 region has 15 residues. The CDR3 coding sequence is TGCAGTGCTCATGGGGGAGCGGGAGGTAATTACGAGCAGTACTTC. It specifies CSAHGGAGGNYEQYF.

This clonotype was seen more than once but under ten times. The V and J genes are TRBV5-5 and TRBJ1-2; 7 bases align to TRBD1. From germline, CDR1 is SGHKS and CDR2 YYEKEE (reference sequence). CDR3 size: 17 residues. V was clipped by 1 base and J by 2 bases; unmatched bases: 11. CDR3 region: CASSLLWTGGPNYGYTF. The CDR3 nucleotides read TGTGCCAGCAGCTTGCTTTGGACAGGAGGGCCCAACTATGGCTACACCTTC.

This clonotype was picked up many times. J is TRBJ2-1 and V is TRBV5-1; the D call may be TRBD1 or TRBD2 (6 bases each). Germline loops: CDR1 SGHRS, CDR2 YFSETQ. The CDR3 is 15 residues long. The V and J ends lost 0 bases and 5 bases respectively, with 12 bases between them. CDR3 loop: CASSLEGGFHNEQFF. As DNA, the CDR3 is TGCGCCAGCAGCTTGGAGGGGGGATTTCACAATGAGCAGTTCTTC.

There are a few counts of this clonotype. The CDR3 region has the DNA TGTGCCAGCAGCAGAACCGGGACGGGGTCCTACAATGAGCAGTTCTTC. It yields the protein CASSRTGTGSYNEQFF. This rearrangement joins TRBV6-1 to TRBJ2-1; TRBD1 or TRBD2 may be the D gene (5 bases each). V was cut by 6 bases and J by 1 base, with 16 bases left in between. Germline-derived CDR1 and CDR2 are MNHNS and SASEGT. The CDR3 consists of 16 residues.

In this sample, this clonotype turned up many times. This rearrangement joins TRBV7-9 to TRBJ2-1; D is perhaps TRBD2 (6 bases). Germline-derived CDR1 and CDR2 are SEHNR and FQNEAQ (reference sequence). V lost 1 base and J lost 5, with 15 bases in between. CDR3 length: 16 amino acids. The CDR3 nucleotides read TGTGCCAGCAGCTTAGTAGCCGGCGGGACGCACAATGAGCAGTTCTTC. It codes for CASSLVAGGTHNEQFF.

This clonotype was detected a few times. The CDR3 sequence: CASSPHYVNTGELFF. CDR3 bases: TGTGCCAGCAGCCCCCACTATGTTAACACCGGGGAGCTGTTTTTT. The V gene is TRBV7-2, the J gene TRBJ2-2; D not certain. V lost 5 bases and J lost 2, with 12 bases in between. This CDR3 region has 15 residues. In germline, CDR1 is SGHTA, CDR2 FQGNSA. The full variable domain, with the rest looked up from reference TRBV7-2 and TRBJ2-2, is GAGVSQSPSNKVTEKGKDVELRCDPISGHTALYWYRQSLGQGLEFLIYFQGNSAPDKSGLPSDRFSAERTGGSVSTLTIQRTQQEDSAVYLCASSPHYVNTGELFFGEGSRLTVL.

This clonotype was detected many times. The V and J genes are TRBV5-1 and TRBJ2-3; 11 nucleotides align to TRBD2. After removal of 5 bases from V and 5 bases from J, the junction contained 4 bases not matched to a gene. Germline values: CDR1 SGHRS, CDR2 YFSETQ. The CDR3 covers 14 residues. The DNA of the CDR3 is TGCGCCAGCAGTGAGCTAGCGGGAGGAGATACGCAGTATTTT. Translated: CASSELAGGDTQYF.